This T cell receptor (beta chain) originates from a study of blood T cell repertoires in COVID-19. The overall study: The United States, Italy and Spain provided the acute and convalescent COVID-19 samples. In each case, the material was cDNA or gDNA derived from T cells, B-cell-depleted T cells, or PBMCs.

In the original processing: Amplification of reference gene primers was used by the study to estimate nucleated cell counts. The data were produced by immunoSEQ multiplex PCR, yet TCRdb's version contains in-frame clones alone and is incomplete. V and J calls and clone size are as listed in that table; D and trimming were resolved from the DNA. The sample shows about 120,000 clones, roughly four fifths of them seen only once. This CDR3 has 13 residues. Germline values: CDR1 LNHDA, CDR2 SQIVND (reference sequence). Trimming removed 1 base at V and 3 bases at J, with 6 bases between. Input material: peripheral blood. The chain couples TRBV19 to TRBJ1-1; D remains unclear. The sequence was obtained from a human donor in a cohort sampled during active COVID-19. CDR3 nucleotides: TGTGCCAGTAGTATAGCTGAGGACACTGAAGCTTTCTTT. Its translation: CASSIAEDTEAFF.